The 20 T cell receptor beta chains below all came from one sample that was sequenced in a study of beta chain features in type 1 diabetes. As every portion of the isolated RNA was reverse transcribed, the sequencing read expressed TCRB transcripts. Assay used: immunoSEQ multiplex PCR; TCRdb lists only in-frame clones, some missing. The sample lists about 900,000 clones, under 20% occurring once. Sequenced input: naive CD4+ T cells from blood. These receptor sequences come from a young woman in good health.

This clone was picked up a small number of times. CDR3 protein: CASSPTDSNEQYF. The CDR3 region has the DNA TGTGCCAGCAGTCCGACGGACAGTAACGAGCAGTACTTC. V usage is TRBV28 and J usage is TRBJ2-7; D possibly corresponds to TRBD1 (6 bases). The germline CDR1 and CDR2 sequences are MDHEN and SYDVKM. The CDR3 totals 13 residues. Trimming took 5 bases from V and 5 from J, leaving 13 bases between them. Full variable domain (missing parts from reference TRBV28 and TRBJ2-7): DVKVTQSSRYLVKRTGEKVFLECVQDMDHENMFWYRQDPGLGLRLIYFSYDVKMKEKGDIPEGYSVSREKKERFSLILESASTNQTSMYLCASSPTDSNEQYFGPGTRLTVT.

The chain employs TRBV2 and TRBJ2-4, with D possibly matching TRBD2 (6 bases). V shed 6 bases and J shed 0 bases, with 9 bases lying between them. CDR1 is SNHLY and CDR2 is FYNNEI in the germline V gene. This CDR3 is built from 14 residues. CDR3 nucleotides: TGTGCCAGCAGGACGGGACTAGCCAAAAACATTCAGTACTTC. Its translation is CASRTGLAKNIQYF.

This rearrangement joins TRBV6-1 to TRBJ1-4; D is ambiguous. Trimming took off 2 bases at V and 1 base at J, with 8 bases between the two ends. Per the germline V gene, CDR1 is MNHNS and CDR2 is SASEGT. The CDR3 consists of 15 residues. For the CDR3, the DNA is TGTGCCAGCAGTGAATGGGTAGAAACTAATGAAAAACTGTTTTTT. Protein product: CASSEWVETNEKLFF.

This clone was seen more than once but under ten times. The J gene is TRBJ1-5, the V gene TRBV19; D gene unclear. Trimming cost V 1 base and J 6 bases, with 7 bases left between them. Looked up from germline, CDR1 is LNHDA and CDR2 is SQIVND (reference sequence). The CDR3 loop spans 13 amino acids. The CDR3 reads CASSIGGSQPQHF. The CDR3 DNA reads as TGTGCCAGTAGTATAGGGGGTTCTCAGCCCCAGCATTTT. The variable domain in full, completed from reference TRBV19 and TRBJ1-5, reads DGGITQSPKYLFRKEGQNVTLSCEQNLNHDAMYWYRQDPGQGLRLIYYSQIVNDFQKGDIAEGYSVSREKKESFPLTVTSAQKNPTAFYLCASSIGGSQPQHFGDGTRLSIL.

In its sample, this clone was seen many times. The germline gene is not matched at one end of the junction; a read error may be the cause. This sequence joins TRBV2 and TRBJ2-3, with 7 bases aligning to TRBD2. Germline loops: CDR1 SNHLY, CDR2 FYNNEI. The CDR3 runs 14 residues. The CDR3 DNA sequence: TGTGCCAACAGTACTAGCGACTTCACAGATACGCAGTATTTT. It codes for CANSTSDFTDTQYF. The full variable domain, in which reference TRBV2 and TRBJ2-3 provide the parts outside the CDR3, is EPEVTQTPSHQVTQMGQEVILRCVPISNHLYFYWYRQILGQKVEFLVSFYNNEISEKSEIFDDQFSVERPDGSNFTLKIRSTKLEDSAMYFCANSTSDFTDTQYFGPGTRLTVL.

This sequence joins TRBV28 and TRBJ2-2; a possible D gene is TRBD1 (5 bases). This CDR3 spans 14 amino acids. Trimming took 11 bases from V and 0 from J, leaving 13 bases between them. The germline V gene has CDR1 MDHEN and CDR2 SYDVKM. The CDR3, as DNA: TGTGCCGGGGCGCCAGCCACGAACACCGGGGAGCTGTTTTTT. Amino acid sequence: CAGAPATNTGELFF. Complete variable domain (other parts from reference TRBV28 and TRBJ2-2): DVKVTQSSRYLVKRTGEKVFLECVQDMDHENMFWYRQDPGLGLRLIYFSYDVKMKEKGDIPEGYSVSREKKERFSLILESASTNQTSMYLCAGAPATNTGELFFGEGSRLTVL.

This sequence joins TRBV7-2 and TRBJ2-7; D unresolved. V shed 4 bases and J shed 0 bases, with 7 bases lying between them. The germline V gene has CDR1 SGHTA and CDR2 FQGNSA. The CDR3 consists of 13 residues. The CDR3 DNA reads as TGTGCCAGCAGCTCCTACAACTCCTACGAGCAGTACTTC. Translated, it gives CASSSYNSYEQYF.

This clone has a handful of counts. The chain employs TRBV5-4 and TRBJ1-4; possibly TRBD1 for D (5 bases). Trimming left V 0 bases short and J 8 bases short, with 14 bases between. CDR1 and CDR2 from the germline V gene are SGHNT and YYREEE (reference sequence). This CDR3 is built from 15 residues. The CDR3 bases are TGTGCCAGCAGCTTGGGGGGGGGACGACGCGAAAAACTGTTTTTT. Translation: CASSLGGGRREKLFF. Filled out from reference TRBV5-4 and TRBJ1-4, the complete variable domain reads ETGVTQSPTHLIKTRGQQVTLRCSSQSGHNTVSWYQQALGQGPQFIFQYYREEENGRGNFPPRFSGLQFPNYSSELNVNALELDDSALYLCASSLGGGRREKLFFGSGTQLSVL.

This clone was picked up a small number of times. This chain connects TRBV28 to TRBJ1-3, with D unresolved. The germline V and J ends were trimmed by 5 bases and 0 bases, with 8 bases remaining between them. Per germline, CDR1 MDHEN and CDR2 SYDVKM. The CDR3 is 14 amino acids. The CDR3 DNA reads as TGTGCCAGCAGTCGGCCAGTCTCTGGAAACACCATATATTTT. This codes for CASSRPVSGNTIYF.

This clone has only a few counts. V is TRBV4-2 and J is TRBJ1-2, with D unresolved. Per the germline V gene, CDR1 is LGHNA and CDR2 is YNFKEQ. V lost 0 bases to trimming and J lost 7 bases, with 15 bases between them. The CDR3 extends over 15 amino acids. The CDR3 loop reads CASSQDIAQESGYTF. DNA for the CDR3: TGTGCCAGCAGCCAAGATATCGCCCAGGAGTCTGGCTACACCTTC.

The chain combines TRBV7-3 with TRBJ2-6; D unresolved. V lost 0 bases and J lost 0, with 9 bases in between. The germline CDR1 and CDR2 sequences are SGHTA and FQGTGA. This CDR3 spans 17 amino acids. Here the CDR3 DNA reads TGTGCCAGCAGCTTAACATCCACCAGCTCTGGGGCCAACGTCCTGACTTTC. It encodes CASSLTSTSSGANVLTF.

The CDR3 DNA sequence: TGTGCCATCGGACAGGAATCCTACGAGCAGTACTTC. Protein: CAIGQESYEQYF. The chain has TRBV10-3 and TRBJ2-7, with 7 bases matching TRBD1. The germline gives CDR1 ENHRY, CDR2 SYGVKD. The junction had 2 bases not matched to a gene; V was cut back by 8 bases and J by 1 base. The CDR3 contains 12 residues.

A few counts support this clone. The CDR3, as DNA: TGTGCCAGCAGCCAGAGTAAAGGGTTTGGTAAAAACATTCAGTACTTC. Amino acid sequence: CASSQSKGFGKNIQYF. V usage is TRBV14 and J usage is TRBJ2-4; no firm D call. There are 16 residues in the CDR3. Germline assignment: CDR1 SGHDN and CDR2 FVKESK. Trimming stripped 3 bases from V and 4 bases from J, with 16 bases between.

This clone came up a few times. This chain joins TRBV14 and TRBJ2-5; D gene uncertain. The CDR3 has 13 residues. Germline V gene sequence: CDR1 SGHDN, CDR2 FVKESK. V was pared by 2 bases and J by 7 bases, with 11 bases between. The CDR3 loop is CASSQKSSRTQYF. In nucleotides, the CDR3 is TGTGCCAGCAGCCAAAAGTCTTCCAGGACCCAGTACTTC.

The V gene is TRBV23-1, the J gene TRBJ2-2, with unresolved D. TRBV23-1 is classed as an ORF, of uncertain function. Trimming left V 8 bases short and J 0 bases short, with 10 bases between. The CDR3 is made up of 14 amino acids. The CDR3 loop is CASGRFTNTGELFF. Here the CDR3 DNA reads TGCGCCAGCGGCCGGTTTACGAACACCGGGGAGCTGTTTTTT.

The rearrangement links TRBV11-2 to TRBJ2-5; 9 bases are shared with TRBD1. Per germline, CDR1 SGHAT and CDR2 FQNNGV. V dropped 5 bases and J dropped 3; count of bases not matched to a gene: 13. The CDR3 totals 17 residues. The CDR3 loop reads CASSLHRGRGQEETQYF. CDR3 coding DNA: TGTGCCAGCAGCCTGCACAGGGGGCGAGGCCAAGAAGAGACCCAGTACTTC.

This clone was counted a few times. The rearrangement links TRBV11-2 to TRBJ2-2; D is unresolved. In germline, CDR1 is SGHAT, CDR2 FQNNGV. CDR3 length: 12 amino acids. Trimming took off 2 bases at V and 7 bases at J, with 5 bases between the two ends. The CDR3 nucleotides are TGTGCCAGCAGCTTAATCGTCGGGGAGCTGTTTTTT. As protein: CASSLIVGELFF.

In this sample, this clone turned up a few times. The chain recombines TRBV28 with TRBJ1-5, with D uncertain. This CDR3 spans 19 amino acids. Germline CDR1 MDHEN, CDR2 SYDVKM. Trimming shortened V by 5 bases and J by 2 bases, and 25 bases separated the two germline ends. CDR3 DNA sequence: TGTGCCAGCAGTCCTTATATTGCGACCCGACTCCAGGGCAATCAGCCCCAGCATTTT. Its protein product is CASSPYIATRLQGNQPQHF.

V usage is TRBV6-5 and J usage is TRBJ1-2, with TRBD1 matching 7 bases. The CDR3 spans 13 residues. Unmatched junction bases numbered 5, after V lost 5 bases and J lost 5 bases. Germline V gene lookup returns CDR1 MNHEY and CDR2 SVGAGI. CDR3 sequence: CASSGGTVYGYTF. In nucleotides, the CDR3 is TGTGCCAGCAGTGGAGGGACAGTGTATGGCTACACCTTC.

This clone occurred a few times. The chain combines TRBV15 with TRBJ2-6, with no clear D. Germline V gene data show CDR1 as LNHNV and CDR2 as YYDKDF (reference sequence). This CDR3 is built from 17 residues. Trimming took off 5 bases at V and 2 bases at J, with 16 bases between the two ends. CDR3 residues: CATSVWGYGTGANVLTF. The CDR3, as DNA: TGTGCCACCAGCGTATGGGGTTATGGAACTGGGGCCAACGTCCTGACTTTC. The full variable domain, its missing parts supplied by reference TRBV15 and TRBJ2-6, is DAMVIQNPRYQVTQFGKPVTLSCSQTLNHNVMYWYQQKSSQAPKLLFHYYDKDFNNEADTPDNFQSRRPNTSFCFLDIRSPGLGDTAMYLCATSVWGYGTGANVLTFGAGSRLTVL.